This TCR beta chain was sequenced in a study of T cell responses to AZD1222 COVID-19 vaccine. Trimming took 0 bases from V and 5 from J, leaving 14 bases between them. CDR1 and CDR2 from the germline V gene are MNHEY and SMNVEV (reference sequence). The CDR3 is made up of 15 amino acids. The data were produced by immunoSEQ multiplex PCR, yet TCRdb's version contains in-frame clones alone and is incomplete. The sample holds some 95,000 clones, 70% to 90% seen once. The rearrangement links TRBV27 to TRBJ2-7, with D uncertain. The origin of this receptor is an adult who received the AZD1222 COVID-19 vaccine. The source material was peripheral blood, sampled 28 days after the second AZD1222 dose. CDR3: CASSLSGMFLHEQYF. The CDR3 coding sequence is TGTGCCAGCAGTTTATCGGGGATGTTTCTACACGAGCAGTACTTC.